A single T cell receptor (beta chain) is shown here with its context. The target antigen is unknown. The sample belongs to a study of T cell responses to AZD1222 COVID-19 vaccine. Study observations and caveats: Baseline seropositivity characterized only a handful of AZD1222 recipients. Spike-specific TCR breadth and depth grew following two AZD1222 doses.

V gave up 1 base and J gave up 3 bases, with 13 bases separating them. The CDR3 loop spans 15 amino acids. CDR1 and CDR2 from the germline V gene are MDHEN and SYDVKM. Some clones are missing from TCRdb's copy, which holds only in-frame ones; the method was immunoSEQ multiplex PCR. The profile shows about 140,000 clones, around 90% of them singletons. This TCR derives from an adult in good health. The chain has TRBV28 and TRBJ2-7; TRBD2 is a possible D gene (6 bases). Source: peripheral blood, taken on day 0 of AZD1222 vaccination. CDR3 DNA: TGTGCCAGCAGTTTATACCCAGACGGGGGCTACGAGCAGTACTTC. It encodes CASSLYPDGGYEQYF.